These T cell receptor beta chains were read from a single sample in a study of blood T cells in healthy people across ages. Each CDR3 protein gets one entry after TCRdb re-called the 5' RACE reads with MiXCR. The repertoire has around 820,000 distinct CDR3 sequences, roughly 25% of them found once; the top ten carry more than 3%. Separately, the same data were catalogued under a study of T cells of mothers and their children.

The material sequenced was blood. Every receptor here comes from a boy between 10 and 17 years old in good health. The CDR3 runs from the conserved cysteine through the conserved F or W. Each record gives: D gene, J gene, V gene, clone size, CDR3 protein, CDR3 DNA. A D gene is named only where the DNA matches it firmly. Size is omitted from some rows. Given values are once, few, many or a class for expanded clones.

.	TRBJ2-2	TRBV20-1	.	CSARDRLANTGELFF	TGCAGTGCTAGAGATAGGTTGGCGAACACCGGGGAGCTGTTTTTT
.	TRBJ1-2	TRBV6-5	.	CASSTVDLYGGYTF	TGTGCCAGCAGCACCGTGGACCTTTACGGCGGCTACACCTTC
TRBD1	TRBJ2-5	TRBV27	.	CASSLGTGGAGTQYF	TGTGCCAGCAGTTTAGGGACAGGGGGAGCAGGGACCCAGTACTTC
TRBD1	TRBJ2-3	TRBV3-1	.	CASSPHLTGVGRDTQYF	TGTGCCAGCAGCCCCCACTTGACAGGGGTGGGGAGAGATACGCAGTATTTT
TRBD2	TRBJ2-1	TRBV6-2/TRBV6-3	few	CASSGSGVGNNEQFF	TGTGCCAGCAGTGGTAGCGGGGTTGGGAACAATGAGCAGTTCTTC
.	TRBJ2-1	TRBV20-1	few	CSASSTGTITYNEQFF	TGCAGTGCTAGCTCTACCGGGACGATAACCTACAATGAGCAGTTCTTC
TRBD2	TRBJ2-3	TRBV4-2	.	CASSRLAGGPADTQYF	TGTGCCAGCAGCCGGTTAGCGGGAGGGCCGGCAGATACGCAGTATTTT
.	TRBJ2-3	TRBV20-1	.	CSARDLFFGGEEGDTQYF	TGCAGTGCTAGAGACCTATTTTTCGGTGGGGAAGAGGGAGATACGCAGTATTTT
TRBD1	TRBJ2-1	TRBV12-3/TRBV12-4	many	CASSYRDRQFF	TGTGCCAGCAGTTATCGGGACAGGCAGTTCTTC
.	TRBJ2-7	TRBV9	once	CASSVDFSGYEQYF	TGTGCCAGCAGCGTAGACTTCTCGGGCTACGAGCAGTACTTC
TRBD1	TRBJ2-7	TRBV28	.	CASRIRGTGSYEQYF	TGTGCCAGCAGAATCCGCGGGACAGGGTCCTACGAGCAGTACTTC
TRBD1	TRBJ1-4	TRBV28	.	CASSRAGTVNEKLFF	TGTGCCAGCAGTCGCGCCGGGACAGTGAATGAAAAACTGTTTTTT
.	TRBJ1-4	TRBV4-1	few	CASSQADDEKLFF	TGCGCCAGCAGCCAAGCGGACGATGAAAAACTGTTTTTT
.	TRBJ2-5	TRBV7-9	.	CASSRPGTPLTFQETQYF	TGTGCCAGCAGCCGACCCGGGACTCCGTTAACTTTCCAAGAGACCCAGTACTTC
.	TRBJ2-1	TRBV30	.	CAWKQGSYNEQFF	TGTGCCTGGAAGCAGGGCTCCTACAATGAGCAGTTCTTC
TRBD2	TRBJ2-1	TRBV5-1	many	CASSLLGGGISEQFF	TGCGCCAGCAGCCTGCTGGGGGGGGGGATCAGTGAGCAGTTCTTC
.	TRBJ2-7	TRBV20-1	.	CSAPPGGSSYEQYF	TGCAGTGCTCCGCCCGGGGGTAGTTCCTACGAGCAGTACTTC